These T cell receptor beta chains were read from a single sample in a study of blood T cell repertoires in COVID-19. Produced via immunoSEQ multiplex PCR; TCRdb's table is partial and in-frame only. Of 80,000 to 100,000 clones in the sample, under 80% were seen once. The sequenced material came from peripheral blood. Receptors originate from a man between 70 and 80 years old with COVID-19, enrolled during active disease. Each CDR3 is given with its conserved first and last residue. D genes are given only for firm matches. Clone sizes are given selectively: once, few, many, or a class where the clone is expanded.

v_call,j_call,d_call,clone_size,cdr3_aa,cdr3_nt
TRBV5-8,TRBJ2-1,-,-,CASSLTGSGLVGYNEQFF,TGTGCCAGCAGCCTAACAGGGTCCGGTTTAGTTGGCTACAATGAGCAGTTCTTC
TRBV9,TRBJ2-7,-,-,CASSVYSGRSYEQYF,TGTGCCAGCAGCGTTTATAGCGGCCGCTCCTACGAGCAGTACTTC
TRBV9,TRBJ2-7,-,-,CASSLDPGENEQYF,TGTGCCAGCAGCCTAGACCCAGGGGAAAACGAGCAGTACTTC
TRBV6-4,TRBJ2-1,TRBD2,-,CASRGTSGRGPYNEQFF,TGTGCCAGCAGAGGGACTAGCGGGAGAGGGCCCTACAATGAGCAGTTCTTC
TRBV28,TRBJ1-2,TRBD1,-,CASGTGWGLYGYTF,TGTGCCAGCGGGACAGGGTGGGGACTTTATGGCTACACCTTC
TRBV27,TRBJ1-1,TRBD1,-,CASSSDRIATEAFF,TGTGCCAGCAGTTCGGACAGGATAGCCACTGAAGCTTTCTTT
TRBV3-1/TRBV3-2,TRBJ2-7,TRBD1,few,CASSQGPGTGMSEQYF,TGTGCCAGCAGCCAGGGACCCGGGACAGGGATGTCCGAGCAGTACTTC
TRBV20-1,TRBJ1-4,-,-,CSARQNEKLFF,TGCAGTGCTCGACAGAATGAAAAACTGTTTTTT
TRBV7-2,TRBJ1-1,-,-,CASSLFGQKGTEAFF,TGTGCCAGCAGCTTGTTTGGGCAGAAGGGGACTGAAGCTTTCTTT
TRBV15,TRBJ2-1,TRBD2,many,CATSRDGTSGGREFF,TGTGCCACCAGCAGAGATGGGACTAGCGGAGGTCGGGAGTTCTTC
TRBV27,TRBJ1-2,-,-,CASSLNGGPNYGYTF,TGTGCCAGCAGTTTAAATGGCGGGCCAAACTATGGCTACACCTTC
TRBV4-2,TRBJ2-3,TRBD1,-,CASSQDGDRGFLDTQYF,TGTGCCAGCAGCCAAGATGGAGACAGGGGGTTTTTGGATACGCAGTATTTT
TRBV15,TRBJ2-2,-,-,CATSRVQANTGELFF,TGTGCCACCAGCAGAGTACAAGCGAACACCGGGGAGCTGTTTTTT
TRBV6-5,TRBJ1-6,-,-,CASSYVGVGSPLHF,TGTGCCAGCAGTTACGTCGGGGTCGGATCACCCCTCCACTTT
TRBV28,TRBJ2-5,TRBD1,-,CASSFSTGSGLETQYF,TGTGCCAGCAGTTTTTCGACAGGGTCTGGGTTAGAGACCCAGTACTTC
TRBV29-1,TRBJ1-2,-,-,CSAGGDDGYTF,TGCAGCGCCGGGGGGGATGACGGCTACACCTTC
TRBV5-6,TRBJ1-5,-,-,CASSLVRGRGENQPQHF,TGTGCCAGCAGCTTGGTGCGGGGTCGAGGGGAGAATCAGCCCCAGCATTTT
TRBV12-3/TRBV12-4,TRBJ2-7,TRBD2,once,CASKLAEGYEQYF,TGTGCCAGCAAGCTAGCGGAGGGTTACGAGCAGTACTTC
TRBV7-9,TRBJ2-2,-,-,CASSSTEIFDTGELFF,TGTGCCAGCAGCTCGACAGAGATCTTCGACACCGGGGAGCTGTTTTTT
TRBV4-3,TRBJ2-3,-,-,CASSQDKRVTDTQYF,TGCGCCAGCAGCCAAGATAAGAGGGTCACAGATACGCAGTATTTT
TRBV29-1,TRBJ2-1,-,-,CSVVWGRSYNEQFF,TGCAGCGTTGTGTGGGGGCGATCCTACAATGAGCAGTTCTTC
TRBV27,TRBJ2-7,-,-,CASSFSRGEVAYEQYF,TGTGCCAGCAGTTTCAGTAGAGGAGAAGTAGCCTACGAGCAGTACTTC